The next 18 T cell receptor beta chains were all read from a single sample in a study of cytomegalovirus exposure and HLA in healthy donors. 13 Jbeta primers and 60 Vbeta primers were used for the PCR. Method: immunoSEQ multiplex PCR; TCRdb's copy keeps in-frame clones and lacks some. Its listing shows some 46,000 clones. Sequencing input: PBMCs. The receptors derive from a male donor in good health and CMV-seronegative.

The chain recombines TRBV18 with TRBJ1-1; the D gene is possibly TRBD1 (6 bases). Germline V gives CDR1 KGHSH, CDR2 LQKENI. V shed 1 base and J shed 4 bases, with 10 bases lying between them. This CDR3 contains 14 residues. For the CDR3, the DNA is TGTGCCAGCTCACCACGCGCAGGGGTCACTGAAGCTTTCTTT. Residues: CASSPRAGVTEAFF.

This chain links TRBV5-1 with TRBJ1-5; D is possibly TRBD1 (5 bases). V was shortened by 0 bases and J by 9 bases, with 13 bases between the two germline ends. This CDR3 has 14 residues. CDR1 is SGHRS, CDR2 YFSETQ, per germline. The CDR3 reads CASSLGGGTGPQHF. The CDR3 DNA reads TGCGCCAGCAGCTTGGGGGGCGGTACAGGGCCCCAGCATTTT.

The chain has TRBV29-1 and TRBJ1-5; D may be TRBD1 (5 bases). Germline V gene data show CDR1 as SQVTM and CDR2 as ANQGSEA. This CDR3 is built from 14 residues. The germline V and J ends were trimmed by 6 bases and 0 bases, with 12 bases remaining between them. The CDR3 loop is CSVAQGSSNQPQHF. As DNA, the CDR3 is TGCAGCGTAGCCCAGGGTAGTAGCAATCAGCCCCAGCATTTT. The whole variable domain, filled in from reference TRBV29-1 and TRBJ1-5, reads SAVISQKPSRDICQRGTSLTIQCQVDSQVTMMFWYRQQPGQSLTLIATANQGSEATYESGFVIDKFPISRPNLTFSTLTVSNMSPEDSSIYLCSVAQGSSNQPQHFGDGTRLSIL.

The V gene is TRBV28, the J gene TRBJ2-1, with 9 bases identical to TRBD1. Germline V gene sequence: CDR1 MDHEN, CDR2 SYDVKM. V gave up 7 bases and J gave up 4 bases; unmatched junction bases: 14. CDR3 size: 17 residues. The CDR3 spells CASNTRPWDREYNEQFF. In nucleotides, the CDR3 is TGTGCCAGCAATACTCGCCCGTGGGACAGGGAATACAATGAGCAGTTCTTC. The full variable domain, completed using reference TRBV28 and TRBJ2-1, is DVKVTQSSRYLVKRTGEKVFLECVQDMDHENMFWYRQDPGLGLRLIYFSYDVKMKEKGDIPEGYSVSREKKERFSLILESASTNQTSMYLCASNTRPWDREYNEQFFGPGTRLTVL.

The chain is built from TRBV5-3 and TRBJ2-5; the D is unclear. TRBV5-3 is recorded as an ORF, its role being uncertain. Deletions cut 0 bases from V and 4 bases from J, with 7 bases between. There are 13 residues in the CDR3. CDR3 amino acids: CARSLAHRETQYF. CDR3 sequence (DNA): TGTGCCAGAAGCTTGGCCCACAGAGAGACCCAGTACTTC.

DNA for the CDR3: TGTGCCAGCAGTTCTTTAGCGGGAGCCATCAATGAGCAGTTCTTC. Translation: CASSSLAGAINEQFF. This rearrangement joins TRBV6-1 to TRBJ2-1; TRBD2 matches 9 bases. Germline V gene lookup returns CDR1 MNHNS and CDR2 SASEGT. CDR3 length: 15 amino acids. With V trimmed by 5 bases and J by 6 bases, 8 bases remained unmatched.

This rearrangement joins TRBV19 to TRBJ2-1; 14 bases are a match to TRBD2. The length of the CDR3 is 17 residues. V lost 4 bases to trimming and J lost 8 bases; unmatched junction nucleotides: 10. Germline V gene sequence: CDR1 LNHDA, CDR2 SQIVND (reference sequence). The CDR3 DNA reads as TGTGCCAGTAGTAAAGGACTAGCGGGAGGTATGACCGATGAGCAGTTCTTC. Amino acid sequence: CASSKGLAGGMTDEQFF.

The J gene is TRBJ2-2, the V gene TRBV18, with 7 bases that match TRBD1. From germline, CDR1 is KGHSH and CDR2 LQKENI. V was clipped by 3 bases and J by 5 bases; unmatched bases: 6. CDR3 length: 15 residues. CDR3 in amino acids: CASSPGQLGTGELFF. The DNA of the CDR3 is TGTGCCAGCTCACCGGGACAGCTGGGGACCGGGGAGCTGTTTTTT.

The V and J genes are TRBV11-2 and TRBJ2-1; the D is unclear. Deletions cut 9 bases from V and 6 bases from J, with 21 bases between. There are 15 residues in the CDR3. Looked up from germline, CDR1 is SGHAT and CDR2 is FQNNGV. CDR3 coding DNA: TGTGCCAGTAGTACCGGGTCAAGATCTTCCAATGAGCAGTTCTTC. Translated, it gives CASSTGSRSSNEQFF. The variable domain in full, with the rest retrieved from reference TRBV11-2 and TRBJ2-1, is EAGVAQSPRYKIIEKRQSVAFWCNPISGHATLYWYQQILGQGPKLLIQFQNNGVVDDSQLPKDRFSAERLKGVDSTLKIQPAKLEDSAVYLCASSTGSRSSNEQFFGPGTRLTVL.

CDR3 coding DNA: TGCGCCAGCAGCCAGCTACAGACAGGGAGCGCCTACGAGCAGTACTTC. This sequence encodes CASSQLQTGSAYEQYF. The rearrangement links TRBV4-1 to TRBJ2-7; 7 bases align to TRBD1. Germline V gives CDR1 MGHRA, CDR2 YSYEKL. The CDR3 spans 16 residues. V lost 3 bases and J lost 2; bases outside the gene matches: 10.

The CDR3 loop reads CASSSGTGLNTEAFF. As DNA, the CDR3 is TGTGCCAGCAGCTCCGGGACAGGATTAAACACTGAAGCTTTCTTT. The V gene is TRBV5-6, the J gene TRBJ1-1, with 8 positions matching TRBD1. The germline CDR1 and CDR2 sequences are SGHDT and YYEEEE. With 3 bases clipped from V and 2 bases from J, the junction kept 6 bases outside the gene matches. This CDR3 is 15 amino acids long.

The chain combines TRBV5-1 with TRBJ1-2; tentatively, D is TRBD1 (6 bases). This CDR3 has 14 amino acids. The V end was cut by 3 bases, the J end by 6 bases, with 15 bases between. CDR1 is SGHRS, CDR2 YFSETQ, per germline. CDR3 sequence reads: CASSWRGGKDGYTF. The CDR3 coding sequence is TGCGCCAGCAGCTGGAGGGGGGGGAAGGATGGCTACACCTTC. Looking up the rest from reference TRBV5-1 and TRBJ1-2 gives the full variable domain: KAGVTQTPRYLIKTRGQQVTLSCSPISGHRSVSWYQQTPGQGLQFLFEYFSETQRNKGNFPGRFSGRQFSNSRSEMNVSTLELGDSALYLCASSWRGGKDGYTFGSGTRLTVV.

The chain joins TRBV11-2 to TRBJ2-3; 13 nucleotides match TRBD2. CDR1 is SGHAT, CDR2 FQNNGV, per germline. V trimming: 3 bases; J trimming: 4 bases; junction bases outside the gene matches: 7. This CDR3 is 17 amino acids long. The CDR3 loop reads CASSFGGTSGTSDTQYF. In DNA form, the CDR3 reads TGTGCCAGCAGCTTCGGGGGGACTAGCGGGACCTCAGATACGCAGTATTTT.

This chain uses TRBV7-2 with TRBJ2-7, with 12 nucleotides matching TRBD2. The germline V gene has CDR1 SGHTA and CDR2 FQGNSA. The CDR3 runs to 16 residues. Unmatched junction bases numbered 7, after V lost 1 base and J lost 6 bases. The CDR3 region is CASSLGLAGGQAEQYF. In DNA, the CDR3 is TGTGCCAGCAGCTTAGGTCTAGCGGGAGGGCAGGCCGAGCAGTACTTC. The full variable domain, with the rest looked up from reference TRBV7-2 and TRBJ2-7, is GAGVSQSPSNKVTEKGKDVELRCDPISGHTALYWYRQSLGQGLEFLIYFQGNSAPDKSGLPSDRFSAERTGGSVSTLTIQRTQQEDSAVYLCASSLGLAGGQAEQYFGPGTRLTVT.

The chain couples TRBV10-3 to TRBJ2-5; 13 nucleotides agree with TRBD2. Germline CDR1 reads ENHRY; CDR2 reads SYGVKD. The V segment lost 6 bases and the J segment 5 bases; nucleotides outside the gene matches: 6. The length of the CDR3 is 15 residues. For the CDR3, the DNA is TGTGCCATCAGGGGGACTAGCGGGAATATGGAGACCCAGTACTTC. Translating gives CAIRGTSGNMETQYF.

The CDR3 DNA reads as TGTGCCAGTAGTAACCCCGCGGGGATCAACACTGAAGCTTTCTTT. The encoded protein is CASSNPAGINTEAFF. The chain has TRBV19 and TRBJ1-1; no reliable D call. The CDR3 contains 15 residues. Germline values: CDR1 LNHDA, CDR2 SQIVND (reference sequence). Trimming stripped 4 bases from V and 2 bases from J, with 14 bases between.

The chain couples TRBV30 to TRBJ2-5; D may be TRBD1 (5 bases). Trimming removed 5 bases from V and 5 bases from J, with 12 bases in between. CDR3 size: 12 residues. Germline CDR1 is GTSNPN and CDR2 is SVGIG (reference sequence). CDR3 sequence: CAWQGSAETQYF. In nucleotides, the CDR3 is TGTGCCTGGCAGGGAAGTGCGGAGACCCAGTACTTC.

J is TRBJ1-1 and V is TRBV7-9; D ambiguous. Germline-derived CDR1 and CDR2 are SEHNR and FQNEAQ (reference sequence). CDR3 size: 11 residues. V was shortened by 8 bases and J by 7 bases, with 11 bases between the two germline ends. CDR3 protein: CASSDWDEAFF. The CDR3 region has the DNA TGTGCCAGCTCGGACTGGGATGAAGCTTTCTTT.